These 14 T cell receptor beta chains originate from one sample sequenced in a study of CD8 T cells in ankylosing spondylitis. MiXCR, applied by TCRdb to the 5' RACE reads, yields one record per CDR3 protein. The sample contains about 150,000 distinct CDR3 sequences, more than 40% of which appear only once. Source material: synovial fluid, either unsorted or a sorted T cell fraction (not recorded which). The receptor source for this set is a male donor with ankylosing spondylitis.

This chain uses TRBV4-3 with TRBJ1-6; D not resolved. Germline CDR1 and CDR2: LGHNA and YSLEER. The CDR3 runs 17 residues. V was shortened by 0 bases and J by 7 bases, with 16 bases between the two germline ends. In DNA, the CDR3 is TGCGCCAGCAGCCAAGACATAGGGCAGCGAAAGAATTCACCCCTCCACTTT. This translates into CASSQDIGQRKNSPLHF.

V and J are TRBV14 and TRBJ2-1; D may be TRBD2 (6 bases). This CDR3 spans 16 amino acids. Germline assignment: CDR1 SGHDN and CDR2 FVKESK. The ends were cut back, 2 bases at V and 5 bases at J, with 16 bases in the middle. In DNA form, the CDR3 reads TGTGCCAGCAGCCAAATCGGTCGGGACTTTAACAATGAGCAGTTCTTC. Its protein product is CASSQIGRDFNNEQFF.

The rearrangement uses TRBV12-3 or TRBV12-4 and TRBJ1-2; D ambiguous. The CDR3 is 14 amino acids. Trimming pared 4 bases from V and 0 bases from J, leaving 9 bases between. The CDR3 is CASSSGEANYGYTF. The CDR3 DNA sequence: TGTGCCAGCAGTTCTGGGGAAGCTAACTATGGCTACACCTTC.

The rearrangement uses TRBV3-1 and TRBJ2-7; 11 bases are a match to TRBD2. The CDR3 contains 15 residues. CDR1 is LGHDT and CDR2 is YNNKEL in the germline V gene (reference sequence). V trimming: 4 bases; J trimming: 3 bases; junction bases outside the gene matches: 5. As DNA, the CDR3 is TGTGCCAGCAGCCCCCTGGGGACTAGCGGCTACGAGCAGTACTTC. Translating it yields CASSPLGTSGYEQYF.

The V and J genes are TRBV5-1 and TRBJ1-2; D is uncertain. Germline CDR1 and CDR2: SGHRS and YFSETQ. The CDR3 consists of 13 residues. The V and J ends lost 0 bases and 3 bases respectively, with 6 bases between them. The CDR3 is CASSLAWDYGYTF. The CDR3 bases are TGCGCCAGCAGCTTGGCTTGGGACTATGGCTACACCTTC.

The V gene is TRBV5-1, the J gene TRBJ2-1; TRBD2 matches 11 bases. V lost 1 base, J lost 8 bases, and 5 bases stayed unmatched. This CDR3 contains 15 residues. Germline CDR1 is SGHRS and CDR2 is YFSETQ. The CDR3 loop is CASSLTSGSFHEQFF. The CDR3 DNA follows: TGCGCCAGCAGCTTGACTAGCGGGAGTTTTCATGAGCAGTTCTTC.

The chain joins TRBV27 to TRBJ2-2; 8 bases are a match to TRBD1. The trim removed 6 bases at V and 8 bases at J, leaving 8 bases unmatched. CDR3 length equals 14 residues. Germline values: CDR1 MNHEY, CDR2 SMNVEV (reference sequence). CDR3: CASRGQGARGELFF. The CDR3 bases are TGTGCCAGCAGAGGGCAGGGGGCTAGGGGGGAGCTGTTTTTT.

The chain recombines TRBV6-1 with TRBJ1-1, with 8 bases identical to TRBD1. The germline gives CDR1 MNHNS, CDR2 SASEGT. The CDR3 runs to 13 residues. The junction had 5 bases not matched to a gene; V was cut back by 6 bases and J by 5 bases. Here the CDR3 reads CASRDRGRTEAFF. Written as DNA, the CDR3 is TGTGCCAGCAGAGACAGGGGAAGGACTGAAGCTTTCTTT.

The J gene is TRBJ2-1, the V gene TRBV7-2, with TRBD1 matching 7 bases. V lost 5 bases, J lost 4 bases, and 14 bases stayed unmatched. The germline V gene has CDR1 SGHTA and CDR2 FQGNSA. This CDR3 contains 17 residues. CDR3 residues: CASSPYRGPVLYNEQFF. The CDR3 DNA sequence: TGTGCCAGCAGCCCATACAGGGGCCCGGTTTTGTACAATGAGCAGTTCTTC.

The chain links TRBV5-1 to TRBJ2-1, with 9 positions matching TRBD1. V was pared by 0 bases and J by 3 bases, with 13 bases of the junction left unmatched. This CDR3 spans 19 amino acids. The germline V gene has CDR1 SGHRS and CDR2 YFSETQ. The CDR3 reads CASSLAPGQGAQFYNEQFF. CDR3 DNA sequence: TGCGCCAGCAGCTTGGCACCGGGACAGGGCGCCCAGTTCTACAATGAGCAGTTCTTC. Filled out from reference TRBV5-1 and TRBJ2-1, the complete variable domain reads KAGVTQTPRYLIKTRGQQVTLSCSPISGHRSVSWYQQTPGQGLQFLFEYFSETQRNKGNFPGRFSGRQFSNSRSEMNVSTLELGDSALYLCASSLAPGQGAQFYNEQFFGPGTRLTVL.

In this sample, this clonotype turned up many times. The CDR3, as DNA: TGTGCCAGCAGTGAGGCTAGTTCCGATACGCAGTATTTT. It yields the protein CASSEASSDTQYF. The V and J genes are TRBV6-4 and TRBJ2-3; D is uncertain. CDR3 length: 13 residues. Germline-derived CDR1 and CDR2 are MRHNA and SNTAGT. Trimming removed 3 bases from V and 6 bases from J, with 10 bases in between.

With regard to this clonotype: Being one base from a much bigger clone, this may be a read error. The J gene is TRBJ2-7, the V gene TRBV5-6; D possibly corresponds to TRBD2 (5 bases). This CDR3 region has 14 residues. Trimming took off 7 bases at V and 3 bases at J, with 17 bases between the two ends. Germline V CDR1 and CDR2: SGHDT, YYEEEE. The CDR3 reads CASGPGVGGYEQYF. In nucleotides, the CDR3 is TGTGCCAGCGGCCCCGGGGTCGGCGGCTACGAGCAGTACTTC.

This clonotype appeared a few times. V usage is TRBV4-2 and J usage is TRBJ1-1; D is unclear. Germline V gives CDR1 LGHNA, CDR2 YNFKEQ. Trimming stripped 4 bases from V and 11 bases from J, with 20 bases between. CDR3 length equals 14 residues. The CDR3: CASSRYPRRVVAFF. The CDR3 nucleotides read TGTGCCAGCAGCCGATACCCCCGGCGCGTCGTGGCTTTCTTT.

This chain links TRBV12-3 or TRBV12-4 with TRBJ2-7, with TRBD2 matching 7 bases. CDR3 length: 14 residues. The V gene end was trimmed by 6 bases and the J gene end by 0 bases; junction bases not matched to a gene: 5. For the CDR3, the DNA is TGTGCCAGCAGCCGGGACTACCGCTCCTACGAGCAGTACTTC. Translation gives CASSRDYRSYEQYF.